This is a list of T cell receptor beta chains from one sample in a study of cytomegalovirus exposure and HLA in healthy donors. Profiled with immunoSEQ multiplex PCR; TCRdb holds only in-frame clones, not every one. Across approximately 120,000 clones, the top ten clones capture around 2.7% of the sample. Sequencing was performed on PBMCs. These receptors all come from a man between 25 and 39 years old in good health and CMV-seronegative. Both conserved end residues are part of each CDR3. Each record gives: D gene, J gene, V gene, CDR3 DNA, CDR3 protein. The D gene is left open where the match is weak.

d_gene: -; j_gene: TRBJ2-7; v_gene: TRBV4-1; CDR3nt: TGCGCCAGCAGCCGACATCGGGAGTTTTCCTACGAGCAGTACTTC; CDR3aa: CASSRHREFSYEQYF
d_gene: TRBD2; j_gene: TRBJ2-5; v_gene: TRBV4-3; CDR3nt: TGCGCCAGCAGCCAGGTTGCTAGCGGGATGGAAGAGACCCAGTACTTC; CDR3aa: CASSQVASGMEETQYF
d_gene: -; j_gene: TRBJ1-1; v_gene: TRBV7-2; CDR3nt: TGTGCCAGCAGCTTAGGGGCCCTGAGCACTGAAGCTTTCTTT; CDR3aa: CASSLGALSTEAFF
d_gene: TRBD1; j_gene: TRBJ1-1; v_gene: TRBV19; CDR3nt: TGTGCCAGTAGTATAGGTGACAGGGCGGTAGGAACTGAAGCTTTCTTT; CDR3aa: CASSIGDRAVGTEAFF
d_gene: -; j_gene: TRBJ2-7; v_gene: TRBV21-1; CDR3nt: TGTGCCAGCAGCAAAGTGGAGCGGGCCTACGAGCAGTACTTC; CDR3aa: CASSKVERAYEQYF
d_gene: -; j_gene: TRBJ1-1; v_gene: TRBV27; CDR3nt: TGTGCCAGCAGTTTTCGCAGATTGAACACTGAAGCTTTCTTT; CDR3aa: CASSFRRLNTEAFF
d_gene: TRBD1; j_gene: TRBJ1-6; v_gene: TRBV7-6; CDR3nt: TGTGCCAGCAGCCCCGGGACAGGGGGGAATTCACCCCTCCACTTT; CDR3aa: CASSPGTGGNSPLHF
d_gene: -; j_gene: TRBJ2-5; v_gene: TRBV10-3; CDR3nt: TGTGCCATCAGTGAGTCGGGTAGCGTGGAGACCCAGTACTTC; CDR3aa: CAISESGSVETQYF
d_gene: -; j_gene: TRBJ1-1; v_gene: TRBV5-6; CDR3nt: TGTGCCAGCAGCCCCTTACGGGGGACTGAAGCTTTCTTT; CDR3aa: CASSPLRGTEAFF
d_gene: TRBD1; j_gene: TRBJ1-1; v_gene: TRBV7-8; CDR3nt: TGTGCCAGCAGTTGGACAGGGGGGATGTTGAACACTGAAGCTTTCTTT; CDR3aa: CASSWTGGMLNTEAFF
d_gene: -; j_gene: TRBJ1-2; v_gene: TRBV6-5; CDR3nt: TGTGCCAGCAGGGAGATGACAGCGAGCTATGGCTACACCTTC; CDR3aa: CASREMTASYGYTF
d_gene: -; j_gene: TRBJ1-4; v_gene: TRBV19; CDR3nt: TGTGCCAGTAGTCCTTTGGGACATGCAACTAATGAAAAACTGTTTTTT; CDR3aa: CASSPLGHATNEKLFF
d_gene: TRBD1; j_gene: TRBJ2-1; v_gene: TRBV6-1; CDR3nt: TGTGCCAGCAGTGAAACAGGGGGCTTTGGCAATGAGCAGTTCTTC; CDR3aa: CASSETGGFGNEQFF
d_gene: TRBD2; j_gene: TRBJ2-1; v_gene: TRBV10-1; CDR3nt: TGCGCCAGCAGTGATCTTAGTGGCGGGGGGCCGAATGAGCAGTTCTTC; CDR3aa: CASSDLSGGGPNEQFF
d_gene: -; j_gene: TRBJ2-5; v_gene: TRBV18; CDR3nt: TGTGCCAGCTCACTCAGAATTCAAGAGACCCAGTACTTC; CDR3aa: CASSLRIQETQYF
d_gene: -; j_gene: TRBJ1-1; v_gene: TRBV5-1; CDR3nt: TGCGCCAGCAGCTTGGCCGCGCAGGGGAGTGATGAAGCTTTCTTT; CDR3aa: CASSLAAQGSDEAFF
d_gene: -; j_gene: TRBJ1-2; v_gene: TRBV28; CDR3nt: TGTGCCAGCAGTCTAAATCGGGGGGGGAAGTATGGCTACACCTTC; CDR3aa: CASSLNRGGKYGYTF
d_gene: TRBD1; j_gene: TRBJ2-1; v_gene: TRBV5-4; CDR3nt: TGTGCCAGCCGTCAACGGGACAGGAACCACAATGAGCAGTTCTTC; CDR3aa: CASRQRDRNHNEQFF
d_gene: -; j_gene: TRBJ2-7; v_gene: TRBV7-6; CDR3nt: TGTGCCAGCAGCTTAGCGCGCGGGGACTACGAGCAGTACTTC; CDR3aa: CASSLARGDYEQYF
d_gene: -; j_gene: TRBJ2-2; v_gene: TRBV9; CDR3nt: TGTGCCAGCAGCGCCCGGGGACAGAACACCGGGGAGCTGTTTTTT; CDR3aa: CASSARGQNTGELFF
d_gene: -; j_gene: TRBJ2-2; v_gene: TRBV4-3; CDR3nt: TGCGCCAGCAGCCAAGTGAATAGCGTGACCGGGGAGCTGTTTTTT; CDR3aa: CASSQVNSVTGELFF
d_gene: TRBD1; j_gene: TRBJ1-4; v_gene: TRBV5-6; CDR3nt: TGTGCCAGCAGCCTAACGGGACAGGGACTCAATGAAAAACTGTTTTTT; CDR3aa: CASSLTGQGLNEKLFF
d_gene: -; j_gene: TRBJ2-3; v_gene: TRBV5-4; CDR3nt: TGTGCCAGCAGCTTCGAGGGGGGGACAGATACGCAGTATTTT; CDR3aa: CASSFEGGTDTQYF
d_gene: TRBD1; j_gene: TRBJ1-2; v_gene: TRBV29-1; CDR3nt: TGCAGCGTTGTTCAGGCAGGGGGTGGCTACACCTTC; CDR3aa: CSVVQAGGGYTF
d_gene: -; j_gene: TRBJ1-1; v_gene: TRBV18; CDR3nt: TGTGCCAGCTCACCTTCCGGGAGGAACACTGAAGCTTTCTTT; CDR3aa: CASSPSGRNTEAFF
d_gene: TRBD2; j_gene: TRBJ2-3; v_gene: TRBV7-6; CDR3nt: TGTGCCAGCAGCCCGCCCTGGGAGGGGAGAAGCCGGGGCACAGATACGCAGTATTTT; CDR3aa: CASSPPWEGRSRGTDTQYF
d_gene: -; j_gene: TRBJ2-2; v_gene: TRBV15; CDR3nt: TGTGCCACCAGCAGAGAGAACAGGGCGACCACCGGGGAGCTGTTTTTT; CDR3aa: CATSRENRATTGELFF
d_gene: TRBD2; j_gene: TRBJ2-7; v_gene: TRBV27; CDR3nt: TGTGCCAGCAGTTTACGGCGGGAGTGGTACGAGCAGTACTTC; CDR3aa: CASSLRREWYEQYF
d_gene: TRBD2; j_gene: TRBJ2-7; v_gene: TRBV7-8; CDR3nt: TGTGCCAGCAGCCCCTTTTCGGGAGGGACCTACGAGCAGTACTTC; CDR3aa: CASSPFSGGTYEQYF
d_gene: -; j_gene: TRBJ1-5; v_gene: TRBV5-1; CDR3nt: TGCGCCAGCAGCTTTTATTTTTCGCGGGGACAGCCCCAGCATTTT; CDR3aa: CASSFYFSRGQPQHF
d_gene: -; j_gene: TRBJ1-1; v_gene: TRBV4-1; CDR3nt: TGCGCCAGCAGCCAGACACTGAACACTGAAGCTTTCTTT; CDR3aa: CASSQTLNTEAFF
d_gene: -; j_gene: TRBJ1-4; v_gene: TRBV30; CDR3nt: TGTGCCTGGGCGCGCGGCCTCTCGAGAGAAAAACTGTTTTTT; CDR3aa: CAWARGLSREKLFF
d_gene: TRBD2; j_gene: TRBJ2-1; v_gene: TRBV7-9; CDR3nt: TGTGCCAGCAGCTTATATCCCGGACTAGCGGGAGATGAGCAGTTCTTC; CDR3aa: CASSLYPGLAGDEQFF
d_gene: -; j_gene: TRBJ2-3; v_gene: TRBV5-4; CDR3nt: TGTGCCAGCAGGAGGGGGGGGACAGATACGCAGTATTTT; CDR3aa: CASRRGGTDTQYF
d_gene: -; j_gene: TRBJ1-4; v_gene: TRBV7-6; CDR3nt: TGTGCCAGCAGCTCGTACAGGGATGAAAAACTGTTTTTT; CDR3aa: CASSSYRDEKLFF
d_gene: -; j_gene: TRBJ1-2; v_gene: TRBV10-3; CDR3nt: TGTGCCATCAGGGGCATCCAAAACTATGGCTACACCTTC; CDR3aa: CAIRGIQNYGYTF
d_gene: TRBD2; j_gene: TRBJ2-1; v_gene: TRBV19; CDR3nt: TGTGCCAGTAGTGCTCCCCGACAGCGGGAAAACAATGAGCAGTTCTTC; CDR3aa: CASSAPRQRENNEQFF
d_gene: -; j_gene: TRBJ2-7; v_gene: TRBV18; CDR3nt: TGTGCCAGCTCACCAGGGGCCCCCTACGAGCAGTACTTC; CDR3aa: CASSPGAPYEQYF
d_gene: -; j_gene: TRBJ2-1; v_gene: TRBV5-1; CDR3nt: TGCGCCAGCAGCACAATACGTGGGAGGCTCCTCAAGGGGTGGTACAAGTGGCAGTTCTTC; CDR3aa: CASSTIRGRLLKGWYKWQFF
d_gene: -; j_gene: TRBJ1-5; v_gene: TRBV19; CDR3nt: TGTGCCAGCAGACCCGGCGGGAGTAGCAATCAGCCCCAGCATTTT; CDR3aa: CASRPGGSSNQPQHF
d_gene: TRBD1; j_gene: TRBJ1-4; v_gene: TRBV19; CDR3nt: TGTGCCACGACGGACAGGACAACTAATGAAAAACTGTTTTTT; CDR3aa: CATTDRTTNEKLFF
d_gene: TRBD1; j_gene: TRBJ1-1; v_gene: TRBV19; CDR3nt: TGTGCCAGTAGCGACAGGGGAACCAACACTGAAGCTTTCTTT; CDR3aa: CASSDRGTNTEAFF
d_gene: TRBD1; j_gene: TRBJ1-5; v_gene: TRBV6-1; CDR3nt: TGTGCCAGCAGTGAAGTCGCTGGGACAGGGGGTGAGGGGAGTCAGCCCCAGCATTTT; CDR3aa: CASSEVAGTGGEGSQPQHF
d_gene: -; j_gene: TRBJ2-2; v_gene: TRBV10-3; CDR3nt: TGTGCTAATTCTGAACAGGGAGTCATCGGGGAGCTGTTTTTT; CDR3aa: CANSEQGVIGELFF
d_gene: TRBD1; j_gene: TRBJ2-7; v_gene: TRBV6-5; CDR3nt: TGTGCCAGCAGTTACCCCGGGACAGGGGTATACGAGCAGTACTTC; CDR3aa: CASSYPGTGVYEQYF
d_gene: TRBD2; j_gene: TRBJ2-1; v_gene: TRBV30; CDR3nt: TGTGCCTGGAGTGCGAGCGGGGATCGGGATGAGCAGTTCTTC; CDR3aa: CAWSASGDRDEQFF
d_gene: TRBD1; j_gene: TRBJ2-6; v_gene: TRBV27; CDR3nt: TGTGCCAGCAGTGCCGGACAGGGGGTAGTCTCTGGGGCCAACGTCCTGACTTTC; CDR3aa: CASSAGQGVVSGANVLTF
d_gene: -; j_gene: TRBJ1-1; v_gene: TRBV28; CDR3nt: TGTGCCAGCAGTTTAGAGCGGACAGTGGGTGTTCGGGCTTTCTTT; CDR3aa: CASSLERTVGVRAFF
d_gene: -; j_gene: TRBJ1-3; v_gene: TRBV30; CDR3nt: TGTGCCTGGAGTGTAATAGGGGTCGCTGGAAACACCATATATTTT; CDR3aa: CAWSVIGVAGNTIYF
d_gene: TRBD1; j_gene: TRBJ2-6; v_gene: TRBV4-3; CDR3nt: TGCGCCAGCAGCCTTCAACAGGGGTCTGGGGCCAACGTCCTGACTTTC; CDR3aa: CASSLQQGSGANVLTF
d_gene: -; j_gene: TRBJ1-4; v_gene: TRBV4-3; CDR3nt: TGCGCCAGCAGCCAAGAGGGGGGGGAGGGTGAAAAACTGTTTTTT; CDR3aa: CASSQEGGEGEKLFF
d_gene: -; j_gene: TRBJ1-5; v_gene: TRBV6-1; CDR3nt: TGTGCCAGCAATTCCGTCAATCAGCCCCAGCATTTT; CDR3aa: CASNSVNQPQHF
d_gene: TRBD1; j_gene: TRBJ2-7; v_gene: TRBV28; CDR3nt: TGTGCCAGCAGTTTAGTTGACAGGGCCTACGAGCAGTACTTC; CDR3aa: CASSLVDRAYEQYF
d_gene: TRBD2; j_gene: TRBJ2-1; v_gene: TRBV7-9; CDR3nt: TGTGCCAGCAGCTTACCCTCATCTAGCGGGAGAGGGTACAATGAGCAGTTCTTC; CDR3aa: CASSLPSSSGRGYNEQFF
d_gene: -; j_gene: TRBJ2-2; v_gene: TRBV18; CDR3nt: TGTGCCAGCTCACCACCGACAGGGAACACCGGGGAGCTGTTTTTT; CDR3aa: CASSPPTGNTGELFF
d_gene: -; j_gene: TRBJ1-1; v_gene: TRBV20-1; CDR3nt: TGCAGTGCTACAGGGGACACTGAAGCTTTCTTT; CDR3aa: CSATGDTEAFF
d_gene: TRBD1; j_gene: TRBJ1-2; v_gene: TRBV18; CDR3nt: TGTGCCAGCTCACAAAACGTCTCCCCGGGACAGGGGACTCGTGGCTACACCTTC; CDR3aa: CASSQNVSPGQGTRGYTF